In this sample, the clone carrying this T cell receptor beta chain turned up once. What it binds is not known. Repertoires were generated with immunoSEQ multiplex PCR, while TCRdb's copy carries only in-frame clones and drops some. The sample yields 84,000 or so clones, about nine tenths seen once. The source of the sample is a study of graft-versus-host responses after intestinal transplantation. Study-wide findings and caveats: The presence of high graft-versus-host to host-versus-graft clonal ratios in allografts characterized patients with graft-donor T cell macrochimerism. Present in recipient marrow, GvH clones included some that appeared first in ileum or blood.

This CDR3 is built from 16 residues. The J segment lost 4 bases and the V segment lost 3 bases, leaving 6 bases of the junction unmatched. Germline V gives CDR1 SGDLS, CDR2 YYNGEE. The rearrangement links TRBV9 to TRBJ2-1; 11 bases agree with TRBD2. The sequenced sample was unstimulated CD4+ T cells sorted from spleen or lymph node cells, obtained before intestinal transplant. This receptor was identified in a human donor who received an intestinal transplant. This CDR3 reads CASSGGLAEKYNEQFF. The DNA for the CDR3 is TGTGCCAGCAGCGGGGGACTAGCGGAAAAATACAATGAGCAGTTCTTC.